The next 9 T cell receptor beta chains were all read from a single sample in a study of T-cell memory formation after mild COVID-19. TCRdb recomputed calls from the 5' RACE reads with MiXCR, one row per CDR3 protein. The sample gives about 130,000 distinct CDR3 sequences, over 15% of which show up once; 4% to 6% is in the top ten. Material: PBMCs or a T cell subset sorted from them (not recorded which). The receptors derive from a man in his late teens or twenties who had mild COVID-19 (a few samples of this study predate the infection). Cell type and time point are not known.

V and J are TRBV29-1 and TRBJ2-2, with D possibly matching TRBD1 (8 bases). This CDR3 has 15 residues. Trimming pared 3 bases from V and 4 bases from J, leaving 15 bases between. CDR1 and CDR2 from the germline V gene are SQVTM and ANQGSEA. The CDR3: CSVDVDREGTGELFF. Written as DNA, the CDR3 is TGCAGCGTTGATGTGGACAGGGAGGGCACCGGGGAGCTGTTTTTT.

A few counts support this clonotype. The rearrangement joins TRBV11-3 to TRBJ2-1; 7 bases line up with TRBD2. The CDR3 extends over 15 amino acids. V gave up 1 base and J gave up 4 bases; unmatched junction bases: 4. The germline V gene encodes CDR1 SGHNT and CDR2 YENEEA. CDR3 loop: CASSLGVAGYNEQFF. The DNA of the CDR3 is TGTGCCAGCAGCTTAGGGGTAGCGGGTTACAATGAGCAGTTCTTC.

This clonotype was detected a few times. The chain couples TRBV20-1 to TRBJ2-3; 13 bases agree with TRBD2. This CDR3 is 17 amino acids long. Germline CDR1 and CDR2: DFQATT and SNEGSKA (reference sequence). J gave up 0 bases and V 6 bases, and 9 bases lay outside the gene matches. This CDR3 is CSATTSGGDASTDTQYF. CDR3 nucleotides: TGCAGTGCAACCACTAGCGGGGGGGACGCTAGCACAGATACGCAGTATTTT.

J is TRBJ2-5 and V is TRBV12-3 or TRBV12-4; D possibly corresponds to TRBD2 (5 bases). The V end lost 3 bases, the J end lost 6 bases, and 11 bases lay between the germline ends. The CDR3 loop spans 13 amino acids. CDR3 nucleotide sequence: TGTGCCAGCAGTTTCTGGGGAGATAAGACCCAGTACTTC. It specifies CASSFWGDKTQYF.

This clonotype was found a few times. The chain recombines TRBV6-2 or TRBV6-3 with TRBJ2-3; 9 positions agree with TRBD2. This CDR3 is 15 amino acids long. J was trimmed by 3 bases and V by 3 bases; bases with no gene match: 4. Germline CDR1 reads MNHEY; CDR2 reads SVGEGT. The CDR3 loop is CASSYAGGMTDTQYF. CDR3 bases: TGTGCCAGCAGTTATGCGGGGGGGATGACAGATACGCAGTATTTT.

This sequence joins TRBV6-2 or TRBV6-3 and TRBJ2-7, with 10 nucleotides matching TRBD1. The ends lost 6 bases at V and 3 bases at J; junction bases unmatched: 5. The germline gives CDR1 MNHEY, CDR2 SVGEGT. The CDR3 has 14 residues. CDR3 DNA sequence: TGTGCCAGCAGGGGGACAGGGGTCTACTACGAGCAGTACTTC. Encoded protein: CASRGTGVYYEQYF.

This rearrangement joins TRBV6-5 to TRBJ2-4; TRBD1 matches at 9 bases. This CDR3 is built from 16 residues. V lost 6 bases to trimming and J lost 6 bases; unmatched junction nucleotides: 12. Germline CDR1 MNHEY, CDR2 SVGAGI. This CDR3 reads CASRPAGQGPGNIQYF. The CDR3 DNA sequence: TGTGCCAGCAGGCCTGCAGGACAGGGGCCAGGAAACATTCAGTACTTC.

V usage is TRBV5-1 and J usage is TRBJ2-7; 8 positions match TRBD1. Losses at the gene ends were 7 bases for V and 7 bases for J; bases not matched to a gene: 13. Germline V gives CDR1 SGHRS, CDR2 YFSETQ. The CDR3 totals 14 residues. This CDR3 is CASCLWDRSGEQYF. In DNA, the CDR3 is TGCGCCAGCTGTCTATGGGACAGGTCAGGGGAGCAGTACTTC.

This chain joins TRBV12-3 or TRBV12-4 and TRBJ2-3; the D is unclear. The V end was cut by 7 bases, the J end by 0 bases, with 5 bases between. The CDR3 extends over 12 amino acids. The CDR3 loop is CASIYSTDTQYF. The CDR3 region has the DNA TGTGCCAGCATCTACAGCACAGATACGCAGTATTTT.